Listed here are 11 T cell receptor beta chains from one sample, sequenced in a study of cytomegalovirus exposure and HLA in healthy donors. Repertoires were generated with immunoSEQ multiplex PCR, while TCRdb's copy carries only in-frame clones and drops some. The table lists around 190,000 clones, around 80% of them singletons. The sequencing input was PBMCs. Every receptor here comes from a woman under 40 in good health and CMV-seronegative.

Points on this clone: Within the sample, other DNA sequences also encode this same CDR3. The genes are TRBV5-1 and TRBJ1-5; 9 positions agree with TRBD1. V lost 0 bases, J lost 6 bases, and 4 bases stayed unmatched. The V gene's germline CDR1 is SGHRS and CDR2 YFSETQ. CDR3 size: 15 residues. CDR3 nucleotides: TGCGCCAGCAGCTTGGGTACAGGGGGCGGTCAGCCCCAGCATTTT. Translating gives CASSLGTGGGQPQHF.

This chain connects TRBV9 to TRBJ2-2; D is possibly TRBD2 (5 bases). Germline CDR1 and CDR2: SGDLS and YYNGEE. The CDR3 contains 14 residues. V lost 0 bases to trimming and J lost 5 bases, with 8 bases between them. The CDR3 sequence: CASSVGRGTGELFF. The CDR3 nucleotides are TGTGCCAGCAGCGTAGGACGGGGAACCGGGGAGCTGTTTTTT.

The rearrangement links TRBV28 to TRBJ1-2; 12 bases are shared with TRBD1. The V gene's germline CDR1 is MDHEN and CDR2 SYDVKM. J lost 7 bases, V lost 4 bases, and 7 bases had no gene match. The CDR3 is made up of 15 amino acids. The CDR3 region is CASSSPGQGAIGYTF. The CDR3 DNA reads TGTGCCAGCAGTTCGCCGGGACAGGGGGCGATTGGCTACACCTTC.

The rearrangement joins TRBV4-1 to TRBJ1-5; 10 positions agree with TRBD1. V shed 7 bases, J shed 4 bases, and the junction held 7 bases outside the gene matches. In germline, CDR1 is MGHRA, CDR2 YSYEKL. This CDR3 is 15 amino acids long. The CDR3 sequence: CASTIGQGGNQPQHF. DNA for the CDR3: TGCGCCAGCACTATAGGACAGGGGGGAAATCAGCCCCAGCATTTT.

V usage is TRBV5-1 and J usage is TRBJ2-7, with 13 positions matching TRBD2. The CDR3 contains 16 residues. The junction had 3 bases not matched to a gene; V was cut back by 2 bases and J by 1 base. CDR1 SGHRS and CDR2 YFSETQ come from the germline V gene. The CDR3, as DNA: TGCGCCAGCAGCTTCGGACTAGCGGGAGCTTCCTACGAGCAGTACTTC. Translating it yields CASSFGLAGASYEQYF. Looking up the rest from reference TRBV5-1 and TRBJ2-7 gives the full variable domain: KAGVTQTPRYLIKTRGQQVTLSCSPISGHRSVSWYQQTPGQGLQFLFEYFSETQRNKGNFPGRFSGRQFSNSRSEMNVSTLELGDSALYLCASSFGLAGASYEQYFGPGTRLTVT.

The V and J genes are TRBV18 and TRBJ1-3; D may be TRBD1 (6 bases). With 5 bases removed from V and 2 bases from J, the gap between germline ends came to 13 bases. The CDR3 extends over 15 amino acids. CDR1 KGHSH and CDR2 LQKENI come from the germline V gene. CDR3 coding DNA: TGTGCCAGCTCAACCTTACAGGGAGCTGGAAACACCATATATTTT. This sequence encodes CASSTLQGAGNTIYF.

This clone appeared once. The genes are TRBV5-1 and TRBJ2-7, with 7 positions matching TRBD1. Trimming at V came to 4 bases and at J to 2 bases, leaving 12 bases not matched to a gene. The CDR3 runs 16 residues. Germline V gene data show CDR1 as SGHRS and CDR2 as YFSETQ. The CDR3 protein is CASSPAIRQGAYEQYF. Written as DNA, the CDR3 is TGCGCCAGCAGCCCGGCGATACGCCAGGGGGCCTACGAGCAGTACTTC. Full variable domain (remainder filled in from reference TRBV5-1 and TRBJ2-7): KAGVTQTPRYLIKTRGQQVTLSCSPISGHRSVSWYQQTPGQGLQFLFEYFSETQRNKGNFPGRFSGRQFSNSRSEMNVSTLELGDSALYLCASSPAIRQGAYEQYFGPGTRLTVT.

The chain carries TRBV29-1 and TRBJ2-3, with D perhaps matching TRBD2 (6 bases). The CDR3 has 12 residues. The germline V gene has CDR1 SQVTM and CDR2 ANQGSEA. Trimming took 7 bases from V and 7 from J, leaving 15 bases between them. The CDR3 sequence: CSAGTGGNTQYF. The CDR3 DNA is TGCAGCGCCGGGACCGGGGGAAATACGCAGTATTTT.

This clone was detected only a few times. This chain uses TRBV30 with TRBJ1-5, with TRBD1 as a possible D gene (6 bases). The CDR3 is 16 residues long. Germline V gives CDR1 GTSNPN, CDR2 SVGIG (reference sequence). Trimming stripped 0 bases from V and 1 base from J, with 13 bases between. This chain's CDR3 is CAWSVPQGWSNQPQHF. Written as DNA, the CDR3 is TGTGCCTGGAGTGTCCCACAGGGATGGAGCAATCAGCCCCAGCATTTT.

This clone appeared a single time. This rearrangement joins TRBV7-9 to TRBJ2-3; a weak D match, TRBD1 (5 bases). The germline CDR1 and CDR2 sequences are SEHNR and FQNEAQ (reference sequence). V shed 8 bases and J shed 5 bases, with 17 bases lying between them. The CDR3 has 14 amino acids. The CDR3, as DNA: TGTGCCAGCCTCTTCGGGCAGGGCATAGATACGCAGTATTTT. This gives the protein CASLFGQGIDTQYF.

The chain uses TRBV2 and TRBJ1-5, with D possibly being TRBD1 (6 bases). Germline V lookup: CDR1 SNHLY, CDR2 FYNNEI. Trimming shortened V by 5 bases and J by 2 bases, and 13 bases separated the two germline ends. The CDR3 has 15 amino acids. The chain's CDR3 is CASSPQGLGNQPQHF. The CDR3, as DNA: TGTGCCAGCAGTCCCCAGGGGCTAGGCAATCAGCCCCAGCATTTT.